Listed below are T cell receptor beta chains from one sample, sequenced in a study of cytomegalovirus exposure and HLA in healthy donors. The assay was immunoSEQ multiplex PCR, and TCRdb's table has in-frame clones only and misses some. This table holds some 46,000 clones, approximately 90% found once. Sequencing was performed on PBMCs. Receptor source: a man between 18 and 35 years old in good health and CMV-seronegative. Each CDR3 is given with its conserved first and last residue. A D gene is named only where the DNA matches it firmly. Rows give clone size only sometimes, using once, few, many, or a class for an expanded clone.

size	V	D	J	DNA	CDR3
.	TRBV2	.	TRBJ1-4	TGTGCCAGCAGTGACAGGGAAAAACTGTTTTTT	CASSDREKLFF
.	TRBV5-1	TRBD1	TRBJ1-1	TGCGCCAGCAGCAAAGGGACAGGGAGATGGACTGAAGCTTTCTTT	CASSKGTGRWTEAFF
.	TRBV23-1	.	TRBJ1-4	TGCGCCAGCAGCCTCGACAGGAGTAATGAAAAACTGTTTTTT	CASSLDRSNEKLFF
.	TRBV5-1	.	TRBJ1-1	TGCGCCAGCAGTGGGGCTCACACTGAAGCTTTCTTT	CASSGAHTEAFF
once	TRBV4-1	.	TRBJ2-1	TGCGCCAGCAGCCAAGAAGAAGGTGGCGGGTCCGCCTACAATGAGCAGTTCTTC	CASSQEEGGGSAYNEQFF
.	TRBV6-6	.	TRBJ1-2	TGTGCCAGCACCAGGACAAACCGAGTACCTAACTATGGCTACACCTTC	CASTRTNRVPNYGYTF
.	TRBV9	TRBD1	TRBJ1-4	TGTGCCAGCAGCGCCCGGGGACAGGGGGCTAGAGAAAAACTGTTTTTT	CASSARGQGAREKLFF
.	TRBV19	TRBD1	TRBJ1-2	TGTGCCAGTAGTATAGTTGGGGACAGGGGGAACTATGGCTACACCTTC	CASSIVGDRGNYGYTF
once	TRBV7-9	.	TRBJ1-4	TGTGCCAGCAGCCCCGGGGCAACTAATGAAAAACTGTTTTTT	CASSPGATNEKLFF
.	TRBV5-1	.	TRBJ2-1	TGCGCCAGCAGGGTCGGACCGACGAGGGACAATGAGCAGTTCTTC	CASRVGPTRDNEQFF
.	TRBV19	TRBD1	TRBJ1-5	TGTGCCAGTAGTAGGACAACTCCCGACAGGGGTCGCAATCAGCCCCAGCATTTT	CASSRTTPDRGRNQPQHF
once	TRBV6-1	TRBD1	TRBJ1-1	TGTGCCAGCAGTGAACAGGGGGGCACTGAAGCTTTCTTT	CASSEQGGTEAFF
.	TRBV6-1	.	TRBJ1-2	TGTGCCAGCAGTGAAGGGGGCACTAACTATGGCTACACCTTC	CASSEGGTNYGYTF
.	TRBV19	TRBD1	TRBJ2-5	TGTGCCAGTAGTGAAGGGACAGGGAAAGAGACCCAGTACTTC	CASSEGTGKETQYF